The 30 T cell receptor beta chains below were found in one sample sequenced in a study of shared clonotypes between healthy human individuals. TCRdb's table, derived via immunoSEQ multiplex PCR, lists solely in-frame clones and lacks some. This table has roughly 2.2 million clones, 90% to 95% appearing once. The material sequenced was naive CD4+ T cells from PBMCs. Subset denoted: CD45RA+ positively selected. These receptors were taken from a man aged 18 to 29 in good health. Some clones in this sample may be carry-over from other donors' samples.

The V and J genes are TRBV28 and TRBJ1-1; D uncertain. CDR3 length: 16 amino acids. Germline V gene data show CDR1 as MDHEN and CDR2 as SYDVKM. V lost 2 bases and J lost 2, with 15 bases in between. The CDR3 DNA reads TGTGCCAGCAGTTTAGGGAGAGTCCTCCTTAACACTGAAGCTTTCTTT. Translating it yields CASSLGRVLLNTEAFF.

This clone was observed a few times. The sample carries other DNA sequences with the same CDR3. J is TRBJ1-5 and V is TRBV15; D gene ambiguous. Germline V gene sequence: CDR1 LNHNV, CDR2 YYDKDF (reference sequence). Trimming removed 0 bases from V and 2 bases from J, with 2 bases in between. The CDR3 runs 13 residues. For the CDR3, the DNA is TGTGCCACCAGCAGAGAGGGCAATCAGCCCCAGCATTTT. Protein: CATSREGNQPQHF.

V usage is TRBV6-6 and J usage is TRBJ2-7, with D possibly TRBD1 on 6 matching bases. Trimming shortened V by 6 bases and J by 2 bases, and 20 bases separated the two germline ends. Germline CDR1 and CDR2: MNHNY and SVGAGI (reference sequence). This CDR3 has 16 amino acids. The CDR3 DNA reads as TGTGCCAGCAGACCTAACCACTCCAGGGGACCCTACGAGCAGTACTTC. Encoded protein: CASRPNHSRGPYEQYF.

This chain uses TRBV2 with TRBJ2-5; no firm D call. With 6 bases removed from V and 5 bases from J, the gap between germline ends came to 10 bases. There are 12 residues in the CDR3. CDR1 SNHLY and CDR2 FYNNEI come from the germline V gene. CDR3 region: CASRERTETQYF. The CDR3 DNA reads as TGTGCCAGCAGGGAACGAACGGAGACCCAGTACTTC.

This sequence joins TRBV6-5 and TRBJ2-3, with D possibly being TRBD1 or TRBD2 (7 bases each). Germline V lookup: CDR1 MNHEY, CDR2 SVGAGI. The CDR3 consists of 15 residues. The ends were cut back, 4 bases at V and 2 bases at J, with 13 bases in the middle. CDR3 sequence: CASSSRGGPTDTQYF. In DNA, the CDR3 is TGTGCCAGCAGTTCCAGGGGGGGACCCACAGATACGCAGTATTTT.

This chain links TRBV2 with TRBJ2-1; 10 positions match TRBD2. This CDR3 has 13 residues. Germline CDR1 and CDR2: SNHLY and FYNNEI. V trimming: 11 bases; J trimming: 12 bases; junction bases outside the gene matches: 13. CDR3 loop: CAARGLAGERQFF. CDR3 nucleotides: TGTGCCGCGAGGGGGCTAGCGGGAGAAAGGCAGTTCTTC.

This sequence joins TRBV18 and TRBJ1-1; TRBD1 matches at 10 bases. V lost 4 bases, J lost 5 bases, and 4 bases stayed unmatched. This CDR3 region has 14 residues. Germline V gives CDR1 KGHSH, CDR2 LQKENI. CDR3 DNA: TGTGCCAGCTCACGACAGGGGGCAGAGACTGAAGCTTTCTTT. Translated: CASSRQGAETEAFF.

V gene TRBV30 combines with J gene TRBJ2-7, with 11 bases lining up with TRBD1. Germline CDR1 GTSNPN, CDR2 SVGIG (reference sequence). V lost 0 bases, J lost 3 bases, and 13 bases stayed unmatched. This CDR3 contains 18 residues. CDR3 sequence: CAWSVRKWTGGSLYEQYF. The CDR3 nucleotides are TGTGCCTGGAGTGTACGTAAATGGACAGGGGGCTCCCTCTACGAGCAGTACTTC.

A word on this clone: Different DNA sequences within this sample yield the same CDR3. This chain joins TRBV2 and TRBJ2-7; 7 nucleotides line up with TRBD1. Germline CDR1 SNHLY, CDR2 FYNNEI. The V gene end was trimmed by 6 bases and the J gene end by 6 bases; junction bases not matched to a gene: 2. This CDR3 contains 11 residues. DNA for the CDR3: TGTGCCAGCAGGAACAGGGGCGAGCAGTACTTC. This codes for CASRNRGEQYF.

In the case of this clone: The same CDR3 also results from other DNA sequences found in this sample. The genes are TRBV7-3 and TRBJ2-2; the D gene is possibly TRBD2 (5 bases). CDR3 length equals 15 residues. Trimming left V 1 base short and J 4 bases short, with 10 bases between. CDR1 SGHTA and CDR2 FQGTGA come from the germline V gene. The CDR3 sequence: CASSLSGRSTGELFF. The CDR3 DNA is TGTGCCAGCAGCTTAAGCGGGCGAAGCACCGGGGAGCTGTTTTTT.

The chain couples TRBV28 to TRBJ2-1; 14 bases are shared with TRBD2. After removal of 7 bases from V and 10 bases from J, the junction contained 6 bases not matched to a gene. The CDR3 totals 14 residues. Per germline, CDR1 MDHEN and CDR2 SYDVKM. The CDR3 bases are TGTGCCAGCACCATGGGACTAGCGGGAGACGAGCAGTTCTTC. Its protein product is CASTMGLAGDEQFF.

V usage is TRBV5-1 and J usage is TRBJ2-7, with D perhaps matching TRBD2 (5 bases). Trimming cost V 4 bases and J 3 bases, with 17 bases left between them. CDR1 is SGHRS and CDR2 is YFSETQ in the germline V gene. The CDR3 covers 15 residues. This CDR3 reads CASSALGGGYYEQYF. The CDR3 bases are TGCGCCAGCAGCGCTCTCGGAGGCGGGTACTACGAGCAGTACTTC.

The chain is built from TRBV5-4 and TRBJ1-2; 12 nucleotides match TRBD1. The length of the CDR3 is 14 residues. CDR1 SGHNT and CDR2 YYREEE come from the germline V gene (reference sequence). V dropped 3 bases and J dropped 8; count of bases not matched to a gene: 5. The CDR3 DNA follows: TGTGCCAGCAGCTGGGGACAGGGGGCGCCGGGCTACACCTTC. It translates to CASSWGQGAPGYTF.

This sequence joins TRBV10-1 and TRBJ2-7; D uncertain. The germline V and J ends were trimmed by 5 bases and 6 bases, with 14 bases remaining between them. In germline, CDR1 is WNHNN, CDR2 SYGVQD (reference sequence). The CDR3 is 13 amino acids. CDR3 nucleotide sequence: TGCGCCAGCAGTATTAGCTTGAAGTGCGAGCAGTACTTC. Protein: CASSISLKCEQYF.

The chain joins TRBV6-6 to TRBJ1-2; TRBD1 matches at 7 bases. The CDR3 runs to 13 residues. V trimming: 5 bases; J trimming: 4 bases; junction bases outside the gene matches: 4. Germline values: CDR1 MNHNY, CDR2 SVGAGI (reference sequence). CDR3: CASSTRGGYGYTF. CDR3 sequence (DNA): TGTGCCAGCAGTACCAGGGGGGGCTATGGCTACACCTTC.

This clone came up a few times. The gene calls are TRBV30 and TRBJ1-1, with TRBD1 identical over 9 bases. This CDR3 is built from 12 residues. In germline, CDR1 is GTSNPN, CDR2 SVGIG (reference sequence). This CDR3 is CAGDRENTEAFF. In DNA, the CDR3 is TGTGCTGGGGACAGGGAGAACACTGAAGCTTTCTTT.

The chain is built from TRBV5-4 and TRBJ1-2, with 9 nucleotides matching TRBD1. The J segment lost 4 bases and the V segment lost 0 bases, leaving 13 bases of the junction unmatched. The CDR3 length is 18 residues. CDR1 is SGHNT, CDR2 YYREEE, per germline (reference sequence). CDR3 residues: CASSLGGTGGAGGYGYTF. As DNA, the CDR3 is TGTGCCAGCAGCTTGGGTGGCACAGGGGGCGCGGGAGGCTATGGCTACACCTTC.

The chain carries TRBV5-1 and TRBJ2-6; TRBD2 agrees at 8 bases. With 2 bases clipped from V and 0 bases from J, the junction kept 4 bases outside the gene matches. The germline CDR1 and CDR2 sequences are SGHRS and YFSETQ. This CDR3 spans 17 amino acids. The CDR3 sequence: CASSFSGVTSGANVLTF. The CDR3 DNA sequence: TGCGCCAGCAGCTTTAGCGGGGTAACCTCTGGGGCCAACGTCCTGACTTTC.

J is TRBJ2-4 and V is TRBV7-9; 7 bases line up with TRBD1. The CDR3 runs 15 residues. The trim removed 5 bases at V and 8 bases at J, leaving 12 bases unmatched. Looked up from germline, CDR1 is SEHNR and CDR2 is FQNEAQ (reference sequence). The CDR3 loop reads CASSPWTGPRDIQYF. CDR3 nucleotides: TGTGCCAGCAGCCCGTGGACAGGTCCTAGGGACATTCAGTACTTC.

The rearrangement links TRBV30 to TRBJ1-2; weak D call: TRBD1 (6 bases). V was shortened by 4 bases and J by 8 bases, with 17 bases between the two germline ends. The CDR3 is 13 amino acids. Germline CDR1 reads GTSNPN; CDR2 reads SVGIG (reference sequence). The CDR3 nucleotides read TGTGCCTGGAAAGTGGAGCAGGGGAGGGGCTACACCTTC. Amino acids: CAWKVEQGRGYTF.

V and J are TRBV4-1 and TRBJ2-7; 7 nucleotides match TRBD2. This CDR3 comprises 16 residues. Looked up from germline, CDR1 is MGHRA and CDR2 is YSYEKL. The junction had 12 bases not matched to a gene; V was cut back by 4 bases and J by 3 bases. CDR3 sequence reads: CASSRAPAAGNYEQYF. CDR3 bases: TGCGCCAGCAGCCGCGCGCCCGCAGCGGGGAACTACGAGCAGTACTTC.

This clone was observed once. This chain connects TRBV4-3 to TRBJ1-3, with 10 nucleotides matching TRBD1. The V gene's germline CDR1 is LGHNA and CDR2 YSLEER. The CDR3 extends over 17 amino acids. J was trimmed by 3 bases and V by 3 bases; bases with no gene match: 8. CDR3 region: CASSHQTGGAYGNTIYF. The CDR3, as DNA: TGCGCCAGCAGCCACCAGACAGGGGGCGCGTATGGAAACACCATATATTTT.

This clone was found once. The gene calls are TRBV5-1 and TRBJ2-3; 11 bases line up with TRBD2. The V and J ends lost 4 bases and 5 bases, in that order; junction bases with no gene match: 9. The CDR3 runs 16 residues. Germline CDR1 and CDR2: SGHRS and YFSETQ. The CDR3 nucleotides are TGCGCCAGCAGCCCCCGTAGCGGGAGGGCAGGAGATACGCAGTATTTT. It translates to CASSPRSGRAGDTQYF.

The chain employs TRBV7-9 and TRBJ2-5, with a tentative D call TRBD2 (7 bases). V was shortened by 5 bases and J by 5 bases, with 21 bases between the two germline ends. Germline V gives CDR1 SEHNR, CDR2 FQNEAQ (reference sequence). This CDR3 is 16 amino acids long. CDR3: CASSLTRGPGGETQYF. The CDR3 coding sequence is TGTGCCAGCAGCCTCACCCGAGGGCCGGGGGGCGAGACCCAGTACTTC.

CDR3 in DNA: TGTGCCAGCAGCTCGCCGGGCAGGGGCTACGAGCAGTACTTC. Its protein is CASSSPGRGYEQYF. The gene calls are TRBV4-2 and TRBJ2-7, with D tentatively TRBD1 (6 bases). In germline, CDR1 is LGHNA, CDR2 YNFKEQ. The CDR3 runs 14 residues. Deletions cut 5 bases from V and 3 bases from J, with 14 bases between.

The chain is built from TRBV19 and TRBJ1-1, with D possibly being TRBD1 (5 bases). The germline CDR1 and CDR2 sequences are LNHDA and SQIVND (reference sequence). Trimming cost V 0 bases and J 10 bases, with 12 bases left between them. The CDR3 length is 13 residues. CDR3 coding DNA: TGTGCCAGTAGTATAGATCGACAGCAGCGAGCTTTCTTT. Its translation: CASSIDRQQRAFF.

The chain couples TRBV11-3 to TRBJ2-2; possibly TRBD1 for D (6 bases). The germline V gene has CDR1 SGHNT and CDR2 YENEEA. The ends were cut back, 5 bases at V and 0 bases at J, with 13 bases in the middle. CDR3 size: 16 residues. For the CDR3, the DNA is TGTGCCAGCAGCGAAACCGGGACAACGAACACCGGGGAGCTGTTTTTT. Amino acids: CASSETGTTNTGELFF.

The V and J genes are TRBV15 and TRBJ1-4; the match to TRBD1 covers 8 bases. V was clipped by 1 base and J by 8 bases; unmatched bases: 9. Germline loops: CDR1 LNHNV, CDR2 YYDKDF (reference sequence). The CDR3 has 16 residues. This CDR3 is CATSRAPGQVEEKLFF. The DNA of the CDR3 is TGTGCCACCAGCAGAGCTCCGGGACAGGTGGAGGAAAAACTGTTTTTT.

V is TRBV10-3 and J is TRBJ2-1; D gene uncertain. This CDR3 is 17 amino acids long. V was shortened by 5 bases and J by 2 bases, with 19 bases between the two germline ends. Germline V gives CDR1 ENHRY, CDR2 SYGVKD. The CDR3 reads CAISWLSPTAAYNEQFF. For the CDR3, the DNA is TGTGCCATCAGTTGGCTGTCCCCCACAGCAGCCTACAATGAGCAGTTCTTC.

Points on this clone: The sample carries other DNA sequences with the same CDR3. The chain uses TRBV2 and TRBJ2-7; D tentatively fits TRBD1 or TRBD2 (6 bases each). The CDR3 consists of 15 residues. The germline CDR1 and CDR2 sequences are SNHLY and FYNNEI. Trimming shortened V by 1 base and J by 0 bases, and 10 bases separated the two germline ends. For the CDR3, the DNA is TGTGCCAGCAGTGAAGGGGGGGCCAGCTCCTACGAGCAGTACTTC. It specifies CASSEGGASSYEQYF.